The 27 T cell receptor beta chains reported below all come from one sample, sequenced in a study of blood T cells in healthy people across ages. Primed by a sample-barcoded 5' primer and a J-beta primer mix, a second PCR proceeded for 7 to 11 cycles. TCRdb reprocessed the 5' RACE reads with MiXCR, giving one entry per CDR3 protein. The table has about 670,000 distinct CDR3 sequences, roughly 43% seen once. Specimen: blood. The source of these receptors is a man at least 80 years old in good health.

This clonotype was seen a handful of times. The chain is built from TRBV20-1 and TRBJ2-5; 9 bases are a match to TRBD1. Germline V CDR1 and CDR2: DFQATT, SNEGSKA (reference sequence). The CDR3 is 15 residues long. Trimming at V came to 0 bases and at J to 4 bases, leaving 6 bases not matched to a gene. As DNA, the CDR3 is TGCAGTGCTAGAGATTCAGGGACAGGGCGAGAGACCCAGTACTTC. This sequence encodes CSARDSGTGRETQYF.

Many counts were recorded for this clonotype. The V call is TRBV28, the J call TRBJ2-6; D is undetermined. Between the trimmed V and J ends, which lost 6 bases and 1 base, there was a span of 7 bases. The CDR3 runs 14 residues. CDR1 MDHEN and CDR2 SYDVKM come from the germline V gene. The CDR3 protein is CASSTGSGANVLTF. In nucleotides, the CDR3 is TGTGCCAGCAGCACCGGGTCTGGGGCCAACGTCCTGACTTTC.

CDR3 loop: CASSPRTGRGKNIQYF. DNA of the CDR3: TGTGCCAGCAGCCCACGGACAGGGCGGGGGAAAAACATTCAGTACTTC. V and J are TRBV7-9 and TRBJ2-4; D perhaps matches TRBD1 (8 bases). This CDR3 has 16 amino acids. The germline V gene encodes CDR1 SEHNR and CDR2 FQNEAQ (reference sequence). The germline V and J ends were trimmed by 5 bases and 4 bases, with 18 bases remaining between them.

The genes are TRBV7-2 and TRBJ2-1; no clear D gene. Looked up from germline, CDR1 is SGHTA and CDR2 is FQGNSA. V was clipped by 1 base and J by 12 bases, with 10 bases between them. The CDR3 runs 12 residues. The chain's CDR3 is CASSLELAVQFF. Here the CDR3 DNA reads TGTGCCAGCAGCTTAGAGTTAGCTGTGCAGTTCTTC.

This clonotype was seen a handful of times. The chain recombines TRBV6-6 with TRBJ1-5, with a weak D call TRBD1 (6 bases). The germline V gene encodes CDR1 MNHNY and CDR2 SVGAGI (reference sequence). V was trimmed by 0 bases and J by 3 bases, leaving 12 bases between them. The CDR3 has 16 amino acids. The CDR3 nucleotides are TGTGCCAGCAGTTACTCGGGACAAGGAGCCAATCAGCCCCAGCATTTT. Protein: CASSYSGQGANQPQHF.

This clonotype has a count of ten or more. The chain employs TRBV4-3 and TRBJ2-6, with a possible D match to TRBD1 (6 bases). Deletions cut 1 base from V and 6 bases from J, with 13 bases between. The CDR3 spans 16 residues. CDR1 is LGHNA and CDR2 is YSLEER in the germline V gene. The CDR3 nucleotides read TGCGCCAGCAGCCAAGGACAGGCCGACGAGGCCAACGTCCTGACTTTC. Protein product: CASSQGQADEANVLTF.

This clonotype was found a few times. This chain connects TRBV20-1 to TRBJ1-1; TRBD1 might be the D (5 bases). Germline CDR1 is DFQATT and CDR2 is SNEGSKA (reference sequence). V gave up 1 base and J gave up 5 bases, with 11 bases separating them. The CDR3 spans 13 residues. The CDR3 DNA is TGCAGTGCTAGAGGACCGGGGGGTACTGAAGCTTTCTTT. Translating it yields CSARGPGGTEAFF.

In this sample, this clonotype turned up many times. The V gene is TRBV28, the J gene TRBJ1-5; D is ambiguous. Looked up from germline, CDR1 is MDHEN and CDR2 is SYDVKM. V shed 9 bases and J shed 4 bases, with 10 bases lying between them. This CDR3 region has 12 residues. The CDR3 DNA is TGTGCCAGTTGGAGCCTAAATCAGCCCCAGCATTTT. This sequence encodes CASWSLNQPQHF.

This clonotype was found once. V gene TRBV27 combines with J gene TRBJ2-1; D ambiguous. The J call may be faulty, since TRBJ2-7 better matches the DNA end. Germline loops: CDR1 MNHEY, CDR2 SMNVEV (reference sequence). There are 15 residues in the CDR3. This chain's CDR3 is CASSSLGYSYNEQYF. The CDR3 region has the DNA TGTGCCAGCAGTTCCTTAGGGTACTCCTACAATGAGCAGTACTTC.

There are a few counts of this clonotype. The genes are TRBV12-3 or TRBV12-4 and TRBJ2-4; D uncertain. The CDR3 consists of 17 residues. Trimming removed 3 bases from V and 0 bases from J, with 15 bases in between. CDR3 loop: CASSFMGFELAKNIQYF. CDR3 sequence (DNA): TGTGCCAGCAGTTTTATGGGATTCGAACTAGCCAAAAACATTCAGTACTTC.

The chain is built from TRBV20-1 and TRBJ2-3, with a possible D match to TRBD2 (6 bases). The CDR3 spans 16 residues. Trimming shortened V by 5 bases and J by 0 bases, and 18 bases separated the two germline ends. Germline V CDR1 and CDR2: DFQATT, SNEGSKA (reference sequence). The CDR3 spells CSAPSPLASSTDTQYF. Here the CDR3 DNA reads TGCAGTGCTCCCTCTCCCCTAGCGAGCAGCACAGATACGCAGTATTTT.

The chain is built from TRBV2 and TRBJ2-5; D is tentatively TRBD1 or TRBD2 (5 bases each). The CDR3 length is 15 residues. The germline V gene encodes CDR1 SNHLY and CDR2 FYNNEI. V lost 3 bases and J 5 bases, leaving 16 bases between the germline ends. CDR3 loop: CASSEFSRGSETQYF. Written as DNA, the CDR3 is TGTGCCAGCAGTGAGTTTTCGAGGGGCAGTGAGACCCAGTACTTC.

This clonotype occurred many times. The chain joins TRBV4-1 to TRBJ1-2, with 10 nucleotides matching TRBD1. The junction had 10 bases not matched to a gene; V was cut back by 5 bases and J by 7 bases. This CDR3 has 15 amino acids. Germline CDR1 and CDR2: MGHRA and YSYEKL. CDR3 nucleotide sequence: TGCGCCAGCAGCGTAGACCGGGACAGGGGAAGTGGCTACACCTTC. This gives the protein CASSVDRDRGSGYTF.

The V call is TRBV10-1, the J call TRBJ1-2; D is perhaps TRBD1 (5 bases). This CDR3 comprises 15 residues. The ends were cut back, 3 bases at V and 5 bases at J, with 16 bases in the middle. Looked up from germline, CDR1 is WNHNN and CDR2 is SYGVQD (reference sequence). The CDR3 sequence: CASSDSLRDRYGYTF. CDR3 DNA sequence: TGCGCCAGCAGTGACTCTCTCAGGGATCGATATGGCTACACCTTC.

The chain is built from TRBV6-5 and TRBJ2-1, with TRBD2 matching over 7 bases. CDR1 and CDR2 from the germline V gene are MNHEY and SVGAGI. The CDR3 has 16 amino acids. V lost 5 bases and J lost 0; bases outside the gene matches: 7. The CDR3, as DNA: TGTGCCAGCAGTAAACTAGCGAAGGTCTCCTACAATGAGCAGTTCTTC. It encodes CASSKLAKVSYNEQFF.

The table lists this clonotype with many counts. This sequence joins TRBV12-3 or TRBV12-4 and TRBJ2-5; D may be TRBD1 (6 bases). This CDR3 region has 15 residues. V lost 7 bases and J 5 bases, leaving 20 bases between the germline ends. The CDR3 is CASTSLGGLGETQYF. CDR3 nucleotide sequence: TGTGCCAGCACCTCCTTAGGGGGATTGGGGGAGACCCAGTACTTC.

This clonotype turned up a few times. The chain carries TRBV28 and TRBJ2-7, with D unclear. Trimming took off 4 bases at V and 4 bases at J, with 8 bases between the two ends. Germline-derived CDR1 and CDR2 are MDHEN and SYDVKM. The CDR3 has 12 amino acids. The CDR3 DNA sequence: TGTGCCAGCAGTTCCAGACGGTACGAGCAGTACTTC. Its protein is CASSSRRYEQYF.

The chain employs TRBV20-1 and TRBJ2-4; unclear D gene. This CDR3 has 11 residues. Germline V gene lookup returns CDR1 DFQATT and CDR2 SNEGSKA (reference sequence). V lost 3 bases, J lost 3 bases, and 3 bases lay in between. Written as DNA, the CDR3 is TGCAGTGCTAGCAGCAAAAACATTCAGTACTTC. Translating it yields CSASSKNIQYF.

V is TRBV29-1 and J is TRBJ2-3, with 8 bases that match TRBD2. J was trimmed by 2 bases and V by 5 bases; bases with no gene match: 3. Germline V CDR1 and CDR2: SQVTM, ANQGSEA. CDR3 length: 13 residues. DNA for the CDR3: TGCAGCGTTATAGCGGGGCTCACAGATACGCAGTATTTT. Residues: CSVIAGLTDTQYF.

This sequence joins TRBV7-2 and TRBJ2-7, with 8 bases aligning to TRBD1. The junction had 8 bases not matched to a gene; V was cut back by 1 base and J by 3 bases. The CDR3 runs 16 residues. CDR1 is SGHTA, CDR2 FQGNSA, per germline. The CDR3 is CASSLGYGGQDYEQYF. As DNA, the CDR3 is TGTGCCAGCAGCTTAGGCTACGGGGGACAGGACTACGAGCAGTACTTC. Drawing the rest from reference TRBV7-2 and TRBJ2-7, the complete variable domain is GAGVSQSPSNKVTEKGKDVELRCDPISGHTALYWYRQSLGQGLEFLIYFQGNSAPDKSGLPSDRFSAERTGGSVSTLTIQRTQQEDSAVYLCASSLGYGGQDYEQYFGPGTRLTVT.

V gene TRBV7-2 combines with J gene TRBJ2-4; TRBD1 matches at 8 bases. Per germline, CDR1 SGHTA and CDR2 FQGNSA. CDR3 size: 14 residues. Trimming removed 4 bases from V and 7 bases from J; junction bases left unmatched: 6. The CDR3 spells CASSSRQGLNIQYF. The CDR3 coding sequence is TGTGCCAGCAGCTCAAGACAGGGGCTCAACATTCAGTACTTC.

This clonotype was found a few times. The CDR3 here is CASSQAGTSGSYGVGEQYF. The CDR3 bases are TGTGCCAGCAGCCAAGCAGGGACTAGCGGGTCCTACGGTGTCGGTGAGCAGTACTTC. V gene TRBV3-1 combines with J gene TRBJ2-4; 12 nucleotides align to TRBD2. Per germline, CDR1 LGHDT and CDR2 YNNKEL (reference sequence). The V segment lost 1 base and the J segment 13 bases; nucleotides outside the gene matches: 20. The CDR3 contains 19 residues. The full variable domain, rest sourced from reference TRBV3-1 and TRBJ2-4, is DTAVSQTPKYLVTQMGNDKSIKCEQNLGHDTMYWYKQDSKKFLKIMFSYNNKELIINETVPNRFSPKSPDKAHLNLHINSLELGDSAVYFCASSQAGTSGSYGVGEQYFGAGTRLSVL.

The V gene is TRBV27, the J gene TRBJ1-4, with TRBD1 as a possible D gene (6 bases). Germline V gene lookup returns CDR1 MNHEY and CDR2 SMNVEV (reference sequence). V lost 5 bases to trimming and J lost 13 bases, with 17 bases between them. CDR3 length equals 13 residues. CDR3 nucleotides: TGTGCCAGCAGTAATCCCCTCCGGGACACACTGTTTTTT. It is translated as CASSNPLRDTLFF.

Here the CDR3 reads CASPPVRRTQYF. The CDR3, as DNA: TGTGCCAGCCCGCCCGTCCGAAGGACCCAGTACTTC. The chain carries TRBV6-4 and TRBJ2-5; D remains ambiguous. Trimming stripped 8 bases from V and 7 bases from J, with 14 bases between. This CDR3 is 12 amino acids long. CDR1 and CDR2 (germline): MRHNA, SNTAGT.

This sequence joins TRBV12-3 or TRBV12-4 and TRBJ2-3; D unresolved. This CDR3 is built from 14 residues. The V gene lost 3 bases and the J gene lost 3 bases, with 10 bases spanning the gap. CDR3 sequence: CASSFRQVTDTQYF. CDR3 in DNA: TGTGCCAGCAGTTTTCGGCAGGTTACAGATACGCAGTATTTT.

This clonotype was observed a handful of times. The chain carries TRBV15 and TRBJ2-3, with 7 nucleotides matching TRBD1. Germline CDR1 reads LNHNV; CDR2 reads YYDKDF (reference sequence). Germline trimming cut 1 base from V and 3 bases from J; bases unmatched to any gene: 4. This CDR3 has 15 residues. Written as DNA, the CDR3 is TGTGCCACCAGCAGAGTAGACAGGGTTACAGATACGCAGTATTTT. Its protein product is CATSRVDRVTDTQYF.

The gene calls are TRBV20-1 and TRBJ2-3, with TRBD2 identical over 8 bases. The germline gives CDR1 DFQATT, CDR2 SNEGSKA (reference sequence). V shed 5 bases and J 4 bases; nucleotides not matched to a gene: 14. The CDR3 contains 16 residues. The CDR3 bases are TGCAGTGCTGCCCTTTACCGGGGGGGCCCGTCAGATACGCAGTATTTT. This gives the protein CSAALYRGGPSDTQYF.